The present T cell receptor beta chain was sequenced within a study of blood T cell repertoires in COVID-19. The assay was immunoSEQ multiplex PCR, and TCRdb's table has in-frame clones only and misses some. The sample lists a few hundred thousand clones; under 90% were seen once. Trimming took off 3 bases at V and 4 bases at J, with 9 bases between the two ends. The CDR3 is 14 residues long. Per the germline V gene, CDR1 is LNHDA and CDR2 is SQIVND (reference sequence). Across about two dozen US areas, participants ranged in age from roughly 18 to 89 years. Participants' own reports of clinical history determined their cohort assignment.

The source of this sequence is a woman aged 18-35 years who had recovered from COVID-19. Sequencing was performed on PBMCs or T cells enriched from blood (not recorded which). The V call is TRBV19, the J call TRBJ2-2; TRBD2 might be the D (5 bases). CDR3 amino acids: CASSIEGGTGELFF. CDR3 DNA: TGTGCCAGTAGTATTGAGGGTGGCACCGGGGAGCTGTTTTTT.